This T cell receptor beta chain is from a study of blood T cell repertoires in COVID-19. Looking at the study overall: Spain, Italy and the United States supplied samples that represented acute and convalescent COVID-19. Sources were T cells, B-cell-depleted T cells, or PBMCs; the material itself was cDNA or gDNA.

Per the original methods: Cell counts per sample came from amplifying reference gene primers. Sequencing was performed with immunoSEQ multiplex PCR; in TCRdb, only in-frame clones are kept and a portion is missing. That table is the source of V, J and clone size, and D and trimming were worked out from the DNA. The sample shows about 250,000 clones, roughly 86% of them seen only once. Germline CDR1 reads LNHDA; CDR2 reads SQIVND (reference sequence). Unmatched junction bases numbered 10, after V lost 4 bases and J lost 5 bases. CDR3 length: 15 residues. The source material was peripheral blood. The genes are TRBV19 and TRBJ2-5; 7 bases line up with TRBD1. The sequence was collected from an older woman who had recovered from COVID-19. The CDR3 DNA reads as TGTGCCAGTAGTACAACTCGACAGGGTGCGGAGACCCAGTACTTC. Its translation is CASSTTRQGAETQYF.